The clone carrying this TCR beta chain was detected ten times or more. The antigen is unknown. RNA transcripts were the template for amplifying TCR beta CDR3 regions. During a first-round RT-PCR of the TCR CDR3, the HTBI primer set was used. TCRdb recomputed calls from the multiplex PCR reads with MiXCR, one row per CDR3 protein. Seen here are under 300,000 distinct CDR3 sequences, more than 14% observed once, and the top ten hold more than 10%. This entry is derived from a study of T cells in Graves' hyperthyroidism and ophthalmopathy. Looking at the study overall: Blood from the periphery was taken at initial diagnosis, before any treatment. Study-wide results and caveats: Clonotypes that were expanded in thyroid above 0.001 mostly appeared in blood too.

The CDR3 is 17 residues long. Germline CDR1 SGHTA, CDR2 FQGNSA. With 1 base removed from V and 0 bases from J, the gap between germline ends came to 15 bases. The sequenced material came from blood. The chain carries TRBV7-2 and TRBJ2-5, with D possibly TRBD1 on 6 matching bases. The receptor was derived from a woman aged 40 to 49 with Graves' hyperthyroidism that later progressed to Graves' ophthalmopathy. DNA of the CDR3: TGTGCCAGCAGCTTAGTCCCACCTACAGGGAACCAAGAGACCCAGTACTTC. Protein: CASSLVPPTGNQETQYF.